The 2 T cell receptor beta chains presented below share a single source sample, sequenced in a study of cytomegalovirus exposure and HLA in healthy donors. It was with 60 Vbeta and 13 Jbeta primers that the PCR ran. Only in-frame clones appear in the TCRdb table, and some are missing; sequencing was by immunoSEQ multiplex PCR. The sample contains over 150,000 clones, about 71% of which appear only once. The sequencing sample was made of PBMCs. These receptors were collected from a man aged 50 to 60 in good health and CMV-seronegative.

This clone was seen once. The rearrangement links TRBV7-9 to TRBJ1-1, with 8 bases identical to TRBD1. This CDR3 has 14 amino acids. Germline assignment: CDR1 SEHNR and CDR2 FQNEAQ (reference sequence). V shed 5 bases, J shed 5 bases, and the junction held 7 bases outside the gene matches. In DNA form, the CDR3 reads TGTGCCAGCAGCCCCCGACAGGGGAGTACTGAAGCTTTCTTT. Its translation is CASSPRQGSTEAFF. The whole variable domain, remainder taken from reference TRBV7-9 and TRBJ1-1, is DTGVSQNPRHKITKRGQNVTFRCDPISEHNRLYWYRQTLGQGPEFLTYFQNEAQLEKSRLLSDRFSAERPKGSFSTLEIQRTEQGDSAMYLCASSPRQGSTEAFFGQGTRLTVV.

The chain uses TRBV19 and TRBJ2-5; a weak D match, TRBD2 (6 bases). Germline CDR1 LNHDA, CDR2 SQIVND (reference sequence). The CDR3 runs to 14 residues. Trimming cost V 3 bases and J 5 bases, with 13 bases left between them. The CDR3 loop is CASSMRGSGETQYF. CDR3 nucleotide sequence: TGTGCCAGTAGTATGCGTGGGAGCGGGGAGACCCAGTACTTC.